The 26 T cell receptor beta chains below were found in one sample sequenced in a study of T cells expressing NK-cell markers. With the 5' RACE reads reprocessed, TCRdb shows one record per CDR3 protein and no DNA. The sample table includes some 500,000 distinct CDR3 sequences. The specimen was blood T cells: a sorted CD56 or NKG2C T cell subset, CD4+ or CD8+ T cells, or bulk PBMC T cells (not recorded which). These receptors were collected from a woman between 50 and 59 years old in good health.

The chain carries TRBV6-6 and TRBJ2-3; lacking DNA, the TRBD2 call made by TCRdb goes unchecked. Germline V CDR1 and CDR2: MNHNY, SVGAGI (reference sequence). The CDR3 runs 17 residues. The chain's CDR3 is CASSPFPGFSGGGTQYF.

V gene TRBV12-3 or TRBV12-4 combines with J gene TRBJ2-7; as DNA is missing, the TRBD2 call by TCRdb cannot be tested. The CDR3 has 13 amino acids. This CDR3 is CASSFTREAEQYF.

The chain combines TRBV24-1 with TRBJ2-1; TCRdb proposes TRBD2, but this gene call is untestable without DNA. The CDR3 sequence is 17 residues long. Germline CDR1 reads KGHDR; CDR2 reads SFDVKD. CDR3 sequence: CATSGTSGPGRGNEQFF.

The rearrangement uses TRBV14 and TRBJ2-3; TCRdb gives TRBD2 as the D gene, but with no DNA this cannot be confirmed. The CDR3 loop spans 12 amino acids. Germline-derived CDR1 and CDR2 are SGHDN and FVKESK. The CDR3 loop is CASSHGGYAQYF.

The chain has TRBV10-3 and TRBJ2-5; TCRdb's D call, TRBD1, is unchecked because there is no DNA. This CDR3 contains 14 residues. The V gene's germline CDR1 is ENHRY and CDR2 SYGVKD. This CDR3 reads CAISVTGVEETQYF.

The V gene is TRBV21-1, the J gene TRBJ2-1; TCRdb designates TRBD2, a call that cannot be tested without DNA. TRBV21-1 is annotated as a pseudogene. The CDR3 is 18 amino acids. The CDR3 sequence is CASSKPRTSGSSYNEQFF.

J is TRBJ1-5 and V is TRBV5-1. Germline lookup yields CDR1 SGHRS and CDR2 YFSETQ. CDR3 length: 15 amino acids. This CDR3 reads CASSLDGNSNQPQHF.

The chain is built from TRBV24-1 and TRBJ2-1; no DNA is available, so the TRBD2 call from TCRdb remains unchecked. CDR1 and CDR2 (germline): KGHDR, SFDVKD. CDR3 length: 17 amino acids. CDR3 sequence reads: CATSETGVAGAYNEQFF.

V gene TRBV6-1 combines with J gene TRBJ1-1. CDR3 size: 15 residues. Germline lookup yields CDR1 MNHNS and CDR2 SASEGT. The CDR3 here is CASSERGIMNTEAFF.

The rearrangement links TRBV14 to TRBJ1-1; the D gene TCRdb calls, TRBD1, cannot be checked with no DNA. Germline lookup yields CDR1 SGHDN and CDR2 FVKESK. This CDR3 has 14 amino acids. This chain's CDR3 is CASSPLGTVVVAFF.

V is TRBV2 and J is TRBJ2-1; TCRdb selects TRBD2, and the lack of DNA leaves this call unchecked. The CDR3 extends over 15 amino acids. Germline lookup yields CDR1 SNHLY and CDR2 FYNNEI. The CDR3 sequence is CASRPGTYSYNEQFF. Full variable domain (remainder filled in from reference TRBV2 and TRBJ2-1): EPEVTQTPSHQVTQMGQEVILRCVPISNHLYFYWYRQILGQKVEFLVSFYNNEISEKSEIFDDQFSVERPDGSNFTLKIRSTKLEDSAMYFCASRPGTYSYNEQFFGPGTRLTVL.

The chain couples TRBV10-3 to TRBJ2-5; TCRdb's D call of TRBD1 is untestable without DNA. Per germline, CDR1 ENHRY and CDR2 SYGVKD. The CDR3 extends over 17 amino acids. CDR3 sequence reads: CAISGVGGEGVQETQYF.

This rearrangement joins TRBV29-1 to TRBJ2-1; TCRdb lists TRBD1, though no DNA is available to test this call. CDR1 SQVTM and CDR2 ANQGSEA come from the germline V gene. CDR3 size: 13 residues. CDR3 protein: CSVEEGVVSKQFF.

CDR3 region: CAIRGSTGGAFF. The V and J genes are TRBV10-3 and TRBJ1-1; TCRdb designates TRBD1, a call that cannot be tested without DNA. The CDR3 is 12 residues long. In germline, CDR1 is ENHRY, CDR2 SYGVKD.

The V call is TRBV12-3 or TRBV12-4, the J call TRBJ2-7; TCRdb returns TRBD2, unconfirmable since there is no DNA. CDR3 size: 17 residues. The CDR3 spells CASSYRGLAGEKDEQYF.

The genes are TRBV5-1 and TRBJ2-1; TCRdb calls TRBD2, which cannot be checked without DNA. CDR3 length: 13 residues. The germline V gene has CDR1 SGHRS and CDR2 YFSETQ. CDR3 sequence reads: CASSLLAQNEQFF.

V usage is TRBV7-9 and J usage is TRBJ2-3; TCRdb's D call of TRBD2 is untestable without DNA. Germline CDR1 is SEHNR and CDR2 is FQNEAQ (reference sequence). CDR3 length: 17 amino acids. The CDR3 loop reads CASSPEGGRARTDTQYF.

The J gene is TRBJ2-4, the V gene TRBV6-5; TCRdb indicates TRBD1, and absent DNA this call remains unverified. The CDR3 is 14 amino acids. Germline V gene lookup returns CDR1 MNHEY and CDR2 SVGAGI. The CDR3 protein is CASSPQGARGIQYF.

The chain uses TRBV7-2 and TRBJ2-7. The CDR3 length is 12 residues. Germline CDR1 and CDR2: SGHTA and FQGNSA. CDR3 protein: CASREGFGEQYF.

V is TRBV6-1 and J is TRBJ1-5. The germline V gene encodes CDR1 MNHNS and CDR2 SASEGT. The CDR3 totals 13 residues. CDR3 residues: CASSVTAVEPQHF.

The chain combines TRBV7-2 with TRBJ2-7; absent DNA, TCRdb's TRBD2 call cannot be checked. The CDR3 runs to 15 residues. Germline-derived CDR1 and CDR2 are SGHTA and FQGNSA. The CDR3: CASSSGLAGHNEQYF.

Here the CDR3 reads CASRLTGTSARRGEQFF. The chain couples TRBV19 to TRBJ2-1; TCRdb names TRBD2, which stays unverified in the absence of DNA. Germline V lookup: CDR1 LNHDA, CDR2 SQIVND (reference sequence). The CDR3 runs to 17 residues.

The chain is built from TRBV29-1 and TRBJ2-2; no DNA is available, so the TRBD2 call from TCRdb remains unchecked. The CDR3 totals 13 residues. Germline CDR1 is SQVTM and CDR2 is ANQGSEA. The CDR3 loop reads CSVEGVGTGELFF.

This chain connects TRBV5-1 to TRBJ2-5. The CDR3 has 12 amino acids. CDR1 is SGHRS, CDR2 YFSETQ, per germline. CDR3 sequence reads: CASSLPSETQYF.

J is TRBJ2-7 and V is TRBV30; TCRdb picks TRBD2, but there is no DNA to check that call. The germline CDR1 and CDR2 sequences are GTSNPN and SVGIG (reference sequence). The CDR3 has 16 residues. CDR3 sequence reads: CAWSSRGLAGVNEQYF.

The gene calls are TRBV5-5 and TRBJ2-7. Germline CDR1 and CDR2: SGHKS and YYEKEE (reference sequence). The CDR3 has 12 amino acids. This CDR3 is CASSSPSYERYF.